Listed below are T cell receptor beta chains from one sample, sequenced in a study of blood T cell dynamics during melanoma immunotherapy. Measured with immunoSEQ multiplex PCR; TCRdb has only the in-frame clones, and not every one. The data hold over 5,500 clones, with about 88% observed a single time. The sequenced sample was blood, obtained from a patient treated with checkpoint blockade. The source is a human donor with melanoma. Some clones in this sample may be carry-over from other donors' samples. Each CDR3 is given with its conserved first and last residue. A D gene is named only where the DNA matches it firmly. Expanded clones get a size class; other rows say once, few or many, or leave the size out.

abundance,d_gene,v_gene,j_gene,CDR3aa,CDR3nt
NA,NA,TRBV25-1,TRBJ2-7,CASSEGLYDEQYF,TGTGCCAGCAGTGAGGGATTGTACGACGAGCAGTACTTC
NA,NA,TRBV25-1,TRBJ2-7,CASSDPGRYYEQYF,TGTGCCAGCAGTGACCCTGGACGGTACTACGAGCAGTACTTC
NA,NA,TRBV28,TRBJ1-2,CASKARQDYGYTF,TGTGCCAGCAAGGCCAGGCAGGACTATGGCTACACCTTC
few,TRBD2,TRBV4-2,TRBJ2-7,CASATGTSGNYEQYF,TGTGCCAGCGCAACCGGGACTAGCGGGAACTACGAGCAGTACTTC
few,NA,TRBV9,TRBJ1-1,CASSRRTTSTEAFF,TGTGCCAGCAGCAGAAGGACTACCAGCACTGAAGCTTTCTTT
NA,NA,TRBV29-1,TRBJ1-5,CYDVGSNQPQHF,TGCTACGACGTGGGGAGCAATCAGCCCCAGCATTTT
NA,TRBD1,TRBV19,TRBJ1-5,CASSIPSRQGGQPQHF,TGTGCCAGTAGTATCCCATCCCGACAGGGAGGTCAGCCCCAGCATTTT
NA,NA,TRBV25-1,TRBJ1-1,CASSELNTEAFF,TGTGCCAGCAGTGAGCTGAACACTGAAGCTTTCTTT
NA,NA,TRBV27,TRBJ2-3,CASRLGAGMGTDTQYF,TGTGCCAGCAGACTCGGGGCGGGGATGGGAACAGATACGCAGTATTTT
NA,NA,TRBV6-5,TRBJ2-7,CASSSMGVGSYEQYF,TGTGCCAGCAGTAGTATGGGCGTCGGGAGCTACGAGCAGTACTTC
NA,NA,TRBV27,TRBJ2-5,CASSSPLLEGGETQYF,TGTGCCAGCAGTTCCCCCCTACTAGAGGGTGGAGAGACCCAGTACTTC
NA,TRBD2,TRBV5-1,TRBJ2-3,CASSFRTSSYTDTQYF,TGCGCCAGCAGCTTTAGGACTAGCAGTTACACAGATACGCAGTATTTT
NA,NA,TRBV6-1,TRBJ1-2,CASSGDGQRGYTF,TGTGCCAGCAGTGGGGACGGCCAAAGAGGCTACACCTTC
NA,TRBD1,TRBV6-1,TRBJ2-7,CASSEGGQGFYEQYF,TGTGCCAGCAGTGAGGGGGGACAGGGATTCTACGAGCAGTACTTC
NA,TRBD1,TRBV5-4,TRBJ2-2,CASSLRQGGTGELFF,TGTGCCAGCAGCTTACGACAGGGTGGAACCGGGGAGCTGTTTTTT
NA,TRBD1,TRBV18,TRBJ1-1,CASSPTGGDFTEAFF,TGTGCCAGCTCACCGACAGGGGGAGATTTTACTGAAGCTTTCTTT
NA,NA,TRBV4-1,TRBJ1-2,CASSQEATGLSGYTF,TGCGCCAGCAGCCAAGAAGCAACAGGCTTAAGCGGCTACACCTTC
NA,TRBD1,TRBV4-3,TRBJ1-4,CASSQGGTGAGEKLFF,TGCGCCAGCAGCCAAGGGGGGACAGGGGCGGGTGAAAAACTGTTTTTT
NA,TRBD1,TRBV19,TRBJ2-5,CASRQGQGEETQYF,TGTGCCAGTAGACAGGGACAGGGAGAGGAGACCCAGTACTTC
NA,TRBD1,TRBV7-6,TRBJ1-3,CASSSGQANTIYF,TGTGCCAGCAGCTCAGGACAGGCGAACACCATATATTTT
NA,TRBD1,TRBV28,TRBJ1-1,CASSLAGGARGGPSTEAFF,TGTGCCAGCAGTTTAGCAGGGGGCGCCAGGGGGGGCCCAAGCACTGAAGCTTTCTTT
NA,TRBD1,TRBV11-2,TRBJ1-4,CASRLDRDSRTEKLFF,TGTGCCAGCAGGTTAGACAGGGATTCGAGGACCGAAAAACTGTTTTTT
NA,TRBD1,TRBV11-2,TRBJ1-1,CASSRTGTGTEAFF,TGTGCCAGCAGCCGAACCGGGACAGGAACTGAAGCTTTCTTT
NA,TRBD1,TRBV10-3,TRBJ1-2,CATVPGQGAVSYGYTF,TGTGCCACTGTCCCGGGACAGGGGGCGGTGTCCTATGGCTACACCTTC
NA,NA,TRBV28,TRBJ2-2,CASRPHHMNTGELFF,TGTGCCAGCAGACCCCATCATATGAACACCGGGGAGCTGTTTTTT
NA,TRBD2,TRBV7-2,TRBJ2-5,CASSHGLAGGLYETQYF,TGTGCCAGCAGCCACGGACTAGCGGGGGGGCTCTACGAGACCCAGTACTTC